A selection of T cell receptor beta chains follows, all from one sample in a study of blood T cell repertoires in COVID-19. Assay: immunoSEQ multiplex PCR; the TCRdb copy retains only in-frame clones and omits some. The profile covers around 73,000 clones, with 82% appearing a single time and more than 4% taken by the ten largest. The material sequenced was peripheral blood. These receptor sequences come from a woman aged 60-75 years with acute or convalescent COVID-19. Both conserved end residues are part of each CDR3. Fields, in order: J gene, D gene, clone size, V gene, CDR3 protein, CDR3 DNA. The D gene is left open where the match is weak. Expanded clones are given a class, and other clones once, few, many or no size at all.

TRBJ2-2 - - TRBV7-7 CASSLSGERSTGELFF TGTGCCAGCAGCTTATCGGGGGAACGCTCCACCGGGGAGCTGTTTTTT
TRBJ1-1 - - TRBV6-5 CASSYSPVNTEAFF TGTGCCAGCAGTTACTCTCCGGTGAACACTGAAGCTTTCTTT
TRBJ2-1 - - TRBV19 CASSDRGFGSDEQFF TGTGCCAGTAGTGATAGGGGCTTCGGAAGCGATGAGCAGTTCTTC
TRBJ1-1 TRBD1 once TRBV11-3 CASSLVGTGSLRGTEAFF TGTGCCAGCAGCTTAGTTGGGACAGGTTCCCTCAGGGGCACTGAAGCTTTCTTT
TRBJ1-5 - - TRBV7-8 CASSLRRQADQPQHF TGTGCCAGCAGCTTACGTCGACAGGCCGATCAGCCCCAGCATTTT
TRBJ1-5 - - TRBV6-1 CASSVVAGASNQPQHF TGTGCCAGCAGTGTGGTCGCCGGAGCTAGCAATCAGCCCCAGCATTTT
TRBJ2-2 TRBD1 - TRBV29-1 CSVGPRQGLDTGELFF TGCAGCGTCGGACCAAGACAGGGTTTGGACACCGGGGAGCTGTTTTTT
TRBJ2-1 - - TRBV20-1 CSASRSDPRLNEQFF TGCAGTGCTAGTCGGAGCGACCCGCGCCTCAATGAGCAGTTCTTC
TRBJ1-2 TRBD1 few TRBV15 CATSSQGDRYGYTF TGTGCCACCAGCTCGCAGGGGGATCGGTATGGCTACACCTTC
TRBJ1-2 - once TRBV18 CASSPQPGSLGGYGYTF TGTGCCAGCTCACCACAACCAGGGTCCCTGGGTGGCTATGGCTACACCTTC
TRBJ1-6 TRBD1 - TRBV5-1 CASSVTGGDSPLHF TGCGCCAGCAGCGTGACAGGGGGGGATTCACCCCTCCACTTT
TRBJ2-3 - - TRBV19 CASRLAGDTQYF TGTGCCAGTCGGCTGGCGGGGGATACGCAGTATTTT
TRBJ2-7 TRBD2 - TRBV29-1 CSVRKAREVSYEQYF TGCAGCGTACGAAAGGCCCGGGAGGTCTCCTACGAGCAGTACTTC
TRBJ2-7 TRBD1 few TRBV27 CASSLSRGQGVYEQYF TGTGCCAGCAGTTTATCGCGGGGACAGGGTGTATACGAGCAGTACTTC
TRBJ2-1 TRBD1 - TRBV5-6 CASSSTGGSYNEQFF TGTGCCAGCAGCTCAACAGGGGGCTCCTACAATGAGCAGTTCTTC
TRBJ2-7 - - TRBV28 CASSPLKGGEGYEQYF TGTGCCAGCAGTCCCCTCAAGGGCGGGGAAGGCTACGAGCAGTACTTC
TRBJ2-7 TRBD1 - TRBV18 CASSPAGQAYEQYF TGTGCCAGCTCACCCGCAGGACAGGCCTACGAGCAGTACTTC
TRBJ1-2 TRBD1 - TRBV5-1 CASSLGDSAYGYTF TGCGCCAGCAGCTTGGGGGACAGCGCCTATGGCTACACCTTC
TRBJ2-7 TRBD1 - TRBV7-2 CASSFYRDRNYEQYF TGTGCCAGCAGTTTCTACCGGGACAGGAACTACGAGCAGTACTTC
TRBJ2-1 - - TRBV27 CASSSRVEQFF TGTGCCAGCAGTTCTAGAGTGGAGCAGTTCTTC
TRBJ1-1 TRBD1 - TRBV7-2 CASSVRDRGAEAFF TGTGCCAGCAGCGTCCGAGACAGGGGAGCTGAAGCTTTCTTT
TRBJ2-5 TRBD1 few TRBV29-1 CSVGQGETQYF TGCAGCGTTGGACAGGGCGAGACCCAGTACTTC
TRBJ1-5 TRBD1 - TRBV30 CAWSVQGGDQPQHF TGTGCCTGGAGTGTACAGGGGGGCGATCAGCCCCAGCATTTT
TRBJ1-2 - - TRBV4-2 CASSQHPLEGGYTF TGTGCCAGCAGCCAACACCCTTTGGAGGGTGGCTACACCTTC
TRBJ1-1 - - TRBV28 CASGRGDTEAFF TGTGCCAGCGGGAGGGGTGACACTGAAGCTTTCTTT
TRBJ1-1 - - TRBV6-5 CASKAGTQDTEAFF TGTGCCAGCAAAGCCGGGACTCAGGACACTGAAGCTTTCTTT
TRBJ2-3 TRBD1 - TRBV4-1 CASSPTLLQGASDTQYF TGCGCCAGCAGCCCCACCCTCCTACAGGGGGCATCAGATACGCAGTATTTT
TRBJ2-6 - - TRBV7-6 CASSQLGQSGANVLTF TGTGCCAGCAGCCAACTTGGACAGTCTGGGGCCAACGTCCTGACTTTC
TRBJ1-2 - - TRBV9 CASSVGGGLPDYTF TGTGCCAGCAGCGTAGGGGGGGGCCTCCCGGACTACACCTTC
TRBJ1-2 - - TRBV7-9 CASSFTGSEYGYTF TGTGCCAGCAGCTTTACAGGGTCAGAATATGGCTACACCTTC
TRBJ2-2 - - TRBV5-1 CASSLDSFNTGELFF TGCGCCAGCAGCCTAGACTCCTTCAACACCGGGGAGCTGTTTTTT